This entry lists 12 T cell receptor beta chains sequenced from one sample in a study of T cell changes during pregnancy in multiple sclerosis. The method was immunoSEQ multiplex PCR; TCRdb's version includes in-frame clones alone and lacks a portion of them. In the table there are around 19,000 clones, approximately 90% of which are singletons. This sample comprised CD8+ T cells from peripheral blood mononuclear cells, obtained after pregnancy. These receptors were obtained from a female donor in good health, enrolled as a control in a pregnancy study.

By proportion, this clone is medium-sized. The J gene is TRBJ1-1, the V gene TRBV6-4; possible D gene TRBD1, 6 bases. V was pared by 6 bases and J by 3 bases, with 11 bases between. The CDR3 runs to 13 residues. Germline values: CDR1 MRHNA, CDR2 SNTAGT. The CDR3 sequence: CASSRGEDTEAFF. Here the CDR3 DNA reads TGTGCCAGCAGCAGGGGTGAGGACACTGAAGCTTTCTTT.

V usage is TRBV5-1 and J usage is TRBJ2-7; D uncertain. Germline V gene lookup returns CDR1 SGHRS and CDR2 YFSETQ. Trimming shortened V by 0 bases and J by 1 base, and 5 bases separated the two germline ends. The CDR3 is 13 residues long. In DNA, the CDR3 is TGCGCCAGCAGCTTGGACGGGTCCTACGAGCAGTACTTC. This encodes CASSLDGSYEQYF.

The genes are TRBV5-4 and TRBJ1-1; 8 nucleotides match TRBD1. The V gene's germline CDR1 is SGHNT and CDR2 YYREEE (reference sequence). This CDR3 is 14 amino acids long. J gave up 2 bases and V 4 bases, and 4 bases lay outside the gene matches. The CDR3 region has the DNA TGTGCCAGCAGCCTCAGGGGGCCTAACACTGAAGCTTTCTTT. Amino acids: CASSLRGPNTEAFF.

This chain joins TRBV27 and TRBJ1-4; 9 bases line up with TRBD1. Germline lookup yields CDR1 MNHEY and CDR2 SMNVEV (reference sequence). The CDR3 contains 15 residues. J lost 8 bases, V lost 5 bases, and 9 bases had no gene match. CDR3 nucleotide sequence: TGTGCCAGCAGTCGCCACCGGGACAGGGACGAAAAACTGTTTTTT. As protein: CASSRHRDRDEKLFF.

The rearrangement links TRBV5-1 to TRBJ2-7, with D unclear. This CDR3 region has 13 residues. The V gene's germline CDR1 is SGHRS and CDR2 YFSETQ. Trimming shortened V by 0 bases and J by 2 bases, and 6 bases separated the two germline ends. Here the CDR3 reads CASSLAIPYEQYF. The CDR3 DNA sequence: TGCGCCAGCAGCTTGGCCATCCCCTACGAGCAGTACTTC.

The CDR3 sequence: CAWSQQGRSSYNSPLHF. The CDR3 DNA sequence: TGTGCCTGGAGTCAACAGGGGAGAAGCTCCTATAATTCACCCCTCCACTTT. The chain is built from TRBV30 and TRBJ1-6, with 7 bases lining up with TRBD1. Germline V gives CDR1 GTSNPN, CDR2 SVGIG (reference sequence). V dropped 2 bases and J dropped 0; count of bases not matched to a gene: 7. This CDR3 contains 17 residues.

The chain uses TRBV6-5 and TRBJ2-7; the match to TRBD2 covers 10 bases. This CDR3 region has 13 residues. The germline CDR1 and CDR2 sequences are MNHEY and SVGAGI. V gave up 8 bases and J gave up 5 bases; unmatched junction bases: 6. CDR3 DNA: TGTGCCAGCGGGTTAGCGGGAGGACACGAGCAGTACTTC. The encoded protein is CASGLAGGHEQYF.

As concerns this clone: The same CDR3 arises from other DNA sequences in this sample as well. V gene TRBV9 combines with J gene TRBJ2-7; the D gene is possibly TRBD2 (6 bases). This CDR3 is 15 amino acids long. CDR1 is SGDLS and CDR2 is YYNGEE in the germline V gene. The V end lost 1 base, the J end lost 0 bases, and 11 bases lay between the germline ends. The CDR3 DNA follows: TGTGCCAGCAGCGTATCAGGGACTTCCTCCTACGAGCAGTACTTC. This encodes CASSVSGTSSYEQYF.

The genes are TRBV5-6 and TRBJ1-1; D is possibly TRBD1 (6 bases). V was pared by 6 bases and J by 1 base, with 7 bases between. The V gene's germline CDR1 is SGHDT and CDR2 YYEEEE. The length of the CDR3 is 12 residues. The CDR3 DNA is TGTGCCAGCAAACAGGGGAACACTGAAGCTTTCTTT. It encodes CASKQGNTEAFF.

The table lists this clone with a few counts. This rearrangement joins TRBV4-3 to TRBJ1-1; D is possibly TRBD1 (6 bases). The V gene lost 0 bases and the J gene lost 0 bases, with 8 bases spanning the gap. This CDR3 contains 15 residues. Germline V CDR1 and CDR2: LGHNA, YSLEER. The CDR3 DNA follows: TGCGCCAGCAGCCAAGATGGACAGTTGAACACTGAAGCTTTCTTT. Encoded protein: CASSQDGQLNTEAFF.

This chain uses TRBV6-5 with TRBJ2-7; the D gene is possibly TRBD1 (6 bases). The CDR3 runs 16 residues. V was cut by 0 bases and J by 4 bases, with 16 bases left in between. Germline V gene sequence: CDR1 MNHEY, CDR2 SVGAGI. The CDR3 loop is CASSYSPNTGQYEQYF. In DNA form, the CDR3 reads TGTGCCAGCAGTTACTCCCCCAATACAGGGCAATACGAGCAGTACTTC.

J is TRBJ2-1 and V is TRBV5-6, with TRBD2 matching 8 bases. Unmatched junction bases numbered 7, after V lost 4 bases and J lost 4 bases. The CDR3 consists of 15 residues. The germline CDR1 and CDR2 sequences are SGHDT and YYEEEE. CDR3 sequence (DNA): TGTGCCAGCAGCCTCAGGGAGCGGGGGTACAATGAGCAGTTCTTC. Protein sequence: CASSLRERGYNEQFF.